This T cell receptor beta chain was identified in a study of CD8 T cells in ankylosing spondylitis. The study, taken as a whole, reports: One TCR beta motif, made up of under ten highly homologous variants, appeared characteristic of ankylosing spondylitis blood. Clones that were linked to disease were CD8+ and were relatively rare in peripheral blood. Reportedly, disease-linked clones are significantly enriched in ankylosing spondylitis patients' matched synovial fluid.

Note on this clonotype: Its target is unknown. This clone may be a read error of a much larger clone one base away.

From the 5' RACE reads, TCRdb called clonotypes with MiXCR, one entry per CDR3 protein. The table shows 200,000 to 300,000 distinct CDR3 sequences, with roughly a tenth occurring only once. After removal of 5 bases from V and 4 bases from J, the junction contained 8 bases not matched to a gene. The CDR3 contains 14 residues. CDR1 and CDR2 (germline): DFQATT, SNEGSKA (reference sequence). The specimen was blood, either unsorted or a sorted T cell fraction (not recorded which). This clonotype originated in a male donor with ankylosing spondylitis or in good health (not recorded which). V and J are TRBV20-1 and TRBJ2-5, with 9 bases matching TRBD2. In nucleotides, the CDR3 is TGCAGTGCTGCCCCTGGCGGGGGGGTAGAGACCCAGTACTTC. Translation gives CSAAPGGGVETQYF.